The present TCR beta chain was sequenced within a study of cytomegalovirus exposure and HLA in healthy donors. Study-level findings and limits: On later analysis, the bulk of CMV-associated TCR beta chains appeared to be HLA-restricted.

This clone occurred once. Its target is not known. Germline V gene lookup returns CDR1 SGHAT and CDR2 FQNNGV. Trimming took off 8 bases at V and 0 bases at J, with 11 bases between the two ends. CDR3 size: 13 residues. Researchers ran the PCR with 60 Vbeta and 13 Jbeta primers. Repertoires were generated with immunoSEQ multiplex PCR, while TCRdb's copy carries only in-frame clones and drops some. Altogether over 65,000 clones are present, around 80% being singletons, with the ten largest covering about 2.9%. The chain employs TRBV11-2 and TRBJ2-7; tentatively, D is TRBD2 (5 bases). The receptor comes from a woman in her 30s in good health and CMV-seronegative. The sequenced material came from PBMCs. The CDR3 spells CASLGRPSYEQYF. The CDR3 DNA is TGTGCCAGCCTAGGGAGACCCTCCTACGAGCAGTACTTC.